The 6 T cell receptor beta chains below were found in one sample sequenced in a study of T cell repertoires in cytomegalovirus infection. TCRdb reanalysed the reads using MiXCR and keeps one entry per CDR3 protein. The sample shows a few hundred thousand distinct CDR3 sequences, around 15% of them seen only once. Sequenced material: CD8+ T cells from PBMCs. These receptors all stem from a human donor in good health (CMV status not recorded). Some clones in this sample may be carry-over from other donors' samples.

This clonotype has ten or more counts. V gene TRBV6-2 or TRBV6-3 combines with J gene TRBJ2-2; 11 nucleotides line up with TRBD1. The J segment lost 7 bases and the V segment lost 0 bases, leaving 7 bases of the junction unmatched. This CDR3 has 17 residues. Germline V gene sequence: CDR1 MNHEY, CDR2 SVGEGT. The CDR3 region is CASSYSRADRGLGELFF. CDR3 bases: TGTGCCAGCAGTTACTCGAGAGCGGACAGGGGGCTCGGGGAGCTGTTTTTT.

At least ten counts were recorded for this clonotype. V is TRBV28 and J is TRBJ2-3, with 16 bases aligning to TRBD2. Germline-derived CDR1 and CDR2 are MDHEN and SYDVKM. CDR3 length: 17 amino acids. V shed 5 bases, J shed 4 bases, and the junction held 6 bases outside the gene matches. CDR3: CASSGGTSGGAADTQYF. CDR3 nucleotides: TGTGCCAGCAGTGGTGGGACTAGCGGGGGGGCGGCAGATACGCAGTATTTT. Full variable domain (remainder filled in from reference TRBV28 and TRBJ2-3): DVKVTQSSRYLVKRTGEKVFLECVQDMDHENMFWYRQDPGLGLRLIYFSYDVKMKEKGDIPEGYSVSREKKERFSLILESASTNQTSMYLCASSGGTSGGAADTQYFGPGTRLTVL.

The V gene is TRBV29-1, the J gene TRBJ1-1; TRBD1 matches 9 bases. Germline trimming cut 4 bases from V and 5 bases from J; bases unmatched to any gene: 5. CDR1 is SQVTM, CDR2 ANQGSEA, per germline. This CDR3 is built from 13 residues. The CDR3 spells CSVVGQGITEAFF. The DNA of the CDR3 is TGCAGCGTTGTGGGACAGGGCATAACTGAAGCTTTCTTT.

J is TRBJ2-5 and V is TRBV7-9; 7 nucleotides line up with TRBD1. Germline V gene data show CDR1 as SEHNR and CDR2 as FQNEAQ (reference sequence). The CDR3 extends over 15 amino acids. J was trimmed by 4 bases and V by 5 bases; bases with no gene match: 10. CDR3 in amino acids: CASSPGTETGETQYF. The DNA for the CDR3 is TGTGCCAGCAGCCCAGGGACAGAGACGGGAGAGACCCAGTACTTC.

The chain joins TRBV15 to TRBJ1-5; TRBD1 might be the D (6 bases). CDR3 length: 16 residues. V was clipped by 0 bases and J by 1 base, with 10 bases between them. The germline V gene has CDR1 LNHNV and CDR2 YYDKDF (reference sequence). Here the CDR3 reads CATSRDRGLSNQPQHF. CDR3 bases: TGTGCCACCAGCAGAGACAGGGGTCTGAGCAATCAGCCCCAGCATTTT.

This chain uses TRBV28 with TRBJ2-4, with 9 bases lining up with TRBD2. The CDR3 sequence is 19 residues long. The V and J ends lost 2 bases and 0 bases, in that order; junction bases with no gene match: 11. CDR1 and CDR2 (germline): MDHEN, SYDVKM. In DNA form, the CDR3 reads TGTGCCAGCAGTTTACTTGGGACTAGCATAAACCGAGCCAAAAACATTCAGTACTTC. Translated: CASSLLGTSINRAKNIQYF.